The T cell receptor (beta chain) under discussion was sequenced for a study of brain T cells in children with intractable seizures. Profiling relied on immunoSEQ multiplex PCR, and the TCRdb table lists in-frame clones only, not all of them. The sample records about 64,000 clones, 90% to 96% being singletons. The source was peripheral blood, collected at surgery. This TCR was recovered from a boy under two years old with focal cortical dysplasia and intractable seizures.

CDR3 region: CASSPMRGMQFF. In DNA form, the CDR3 reads TGTGCCAGCAGTCCCATGCGAGGGATGCAGTTCTTC. The chain uses TRBV27 and TRBJ2-1; the D gene is possibly TRBD2 (5 bases). The V gene's germline CDR1 is MNHEY and CDR2 SMNVEV (reference sequence). V lost 5 bases and J 12 bases, leaving 14 bases between the germline ends. The CDR3 is made up of 12 amino acids.